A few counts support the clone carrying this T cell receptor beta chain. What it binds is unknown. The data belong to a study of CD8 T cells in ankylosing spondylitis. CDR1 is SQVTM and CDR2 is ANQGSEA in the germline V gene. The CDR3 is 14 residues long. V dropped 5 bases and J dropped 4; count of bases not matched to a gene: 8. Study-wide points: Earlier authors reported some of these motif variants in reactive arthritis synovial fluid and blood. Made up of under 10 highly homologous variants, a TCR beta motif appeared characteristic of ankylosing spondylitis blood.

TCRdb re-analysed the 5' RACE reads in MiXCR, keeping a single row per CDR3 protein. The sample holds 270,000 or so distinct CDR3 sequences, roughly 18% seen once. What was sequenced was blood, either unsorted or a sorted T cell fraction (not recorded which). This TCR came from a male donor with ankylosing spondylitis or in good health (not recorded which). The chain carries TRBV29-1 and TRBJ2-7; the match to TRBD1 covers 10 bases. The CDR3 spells CSVRDRGRGYEQYF. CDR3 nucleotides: TGCAGCGTTCGGGACAGGGGCCGAGGTTACGAGCAGTACTTC.